This T cell receptor (beta chain) was sequenced for a study of blood T cell repertoires in COVID-19. In the original workflow: It was from reference gene primer amplification that nucleated cell counts were estimated. The assay was immunoSEQ multiplex PCR, and TCRdb's table has in-frame clones only and misses some. Clone size and V and J calls were adopted from that table, with D and trimming inferred from the DNA. The sample has under 140,000 clones; approximately 90% are singletons. The CDR3 is 15 amino acids. Trimming pared 4 bases from V and 1 base from J, leaving 14 bases between. Looked up from germline, CDR1 is SGHRS and CDR2 is YFSETQ.

This TCR was recovered from a woman aged 45-65 years with acute or convalescent COVID-19. Sequencing was done on a sample of peripheral blood. The chain uses TRBV5-1 and TRBJ2-5, with a possible D match to TRBD1 (6 bases). The chain's CDR3 is CASSDGPGVQETQYF. CDR3 in DNA: TGCGCCAGCAGCGACGGGCCAGGGGTCCAAGAGACCCAGTACTTC.